Described below is a single TCR beta chain sequence and its context. The CDR3 consists of 12 residues. Deletions cut 3 bases from V and 5 bases from J, with 5 bases between. Per germline, CDR1 SNHLY and CDR2 FYNNEI. Using immunoSEQ multiplex PCR, the repertoire was profiled, and TCRdb retains in-frame clones only, with some absent. The sample holds some 45,000 clones, 80% to 90% seen once. This entry comes from a study of OX40 agonist ivuxolimab in advanced cancers. As for the study in general: Melanoma, hepatocellular carcinoma, head and neck or renal cell cancer occurred in dose-escalation patients. Three partial responders included one hepatocellular carcinoma patient and two cutaneous melanoma patients.

The specimen comprised CD4+ or CD8+ T cells sorted from blood, sampled in a trial of the OX40 agonist ivuxolimab. The TCR comes from an adult with an advanced solid tumor such as melanoma, head and neck, liver or kidney cancer. The chain is built from TRBV2 and TRBJ1-3, with D unclear. CDR3 sequence (DNA): TGTGCCAGCAGTGATTACCGAAACACCATATATTTT. It specifies CASSDYRNTIYF.